This passage covers 26 T cell receptor beta chains from one sample sequenced in a study of T cell repertoires in cytomegalovirus infection. TCRdb called the reads again in MiXCR, with one record for every CDR3 protein. Of hundreds of thousands of distinct CDR3 sequences listed, roughly 12% are singletons. The sample consisted of PBMCs. These receptors all come from a human donor in good health (CMV status not recorded). Some clones in this sample may be carry-over from other donors' samples.

This clonotype was counted once. The rearrangement joins TRBV11-1 to TRBJ2-7; perhaps TRBD1 as D (6 bases). The CDR3 is 13 amino acids. V was shortened by 2 bases and J by 6 bases, with 11 bases between the two germline ends. CDR1 is SGHAT, CDR2 FQDESV, per germline (reference sequence). CDR3 loop: CASSLNRAGEQYF. DNA for the CDR3: TGTGCCAGCAGCTTAAACAGGGCCGGCGAGCAGTACTTC.

This clonotype turned up a few times. This rearrangement joins TRBV9 to TRBJ2-5; possible D gene TRBD2, 5 bases. Trimming pared 0 bases from V and 0 bases from J, leaving 12 bases between. Germline CDR1 is SGDLS and CDR2 is YYNGEE. The CDR3 has 16 residues. The CDR3 bases are TGTGCCAGCAGCGTAGCCCTTAAGACTAACCAAGAGACCCAGTACTTC. It translates to CASSVALKTNQETQYF. Full variable domain (remainder filled in from reference TRBV9 and TRBJ2-5): DSGVTQTPKHLITATGQRVTLRCSPRSGDLSVYWYQQSLDQGLQFLIQYYNGEERAKGNILERFSAQQFPDLHSELNLSSLELGDSALYFCASSVALKTNQETQYFGPGTRLLVL.

This clonotype was recorded many times. The rearrangement joins TRBV28 to TRBJ2-1, with D maybe TRBD1 (5 bases). Per the germline V gene, CDR1 is MDHEN and CDR2 is SYDVKM. Trimming shortened V by 6 bases and J by 8 bases, and 11 bases separated the two germline ends. The CDR3 consists of 12 residues. CDR3 loop: CASRRQGYEQFF. The CDR3 DNA is TGTGCCAGCAGACGGCAGGGCTATGAGCAGTTCTTC.

The chain employs TRBV6-1 and TRBJ2-3; 8 bases are shared with TRBD2. Germline lookup yields CDR1 MNHNS and CDR2 SASEGT. The junction had 7 bases not matched to a gene; V was cut back by 10 bases and J by 4 bases. The length of the CDR3 is 13 residues. The CDR3 DNA follows: TGTGCCACCCAGCGGGAGTTGGCAGATACGCAGTATTTT. This sequence encodes CATQRELADTQYF.

The table lists this clonotype with many counts. The rearrangement uses TRBV6-1 and TRBJ2-1; tentative D call: TRBD2 (5 bases). Deletions cut 7 bases from V and 3 bases from J, with 16 bases between. This CDR3 has 15 amino acids. From germline, CDR1 is MNHNS and CDR2 SASEGT. CDR3: CASTLTARDYNEQFF. Written as DNA, the CDR3 is TGTGCCAGCACCCTTACTGCCCGGGACTACAATGAGCAGTTCTTC.

The rearrangement joins TRBV29-1 to TRBJ2-7; TRBD2 matches at 8 bases. Germline loops: CDR1 SQVTM, CDR2 ANQGSEA. This CDR3 spans 15 amino acids. V lost 6 bases and J lost 5; bases outside the gene matches: 15. CDR3 residues: CSVKRGGRSRDEQYF. CDR3 nucleotide sequence: TGCAGCGTAAAAAGGGGCGGGAGGTCGAGAGACGAGCAGTACTTC.

V usage is TRBV24-1 and J usage is TRBJ1-1, with unresolved D. CDR3 length: 12 residues. CDR1 KGHDR and CDR2 SFDVKD come from the germline V gene. V dropped 3 bases and J dropped 10 bases, with 11 bases sitting between them. Here the CDR3 DNA reads TGTGCCACCAGTGATATGGGCCGCCGAGCTTTCTTT. Its translation: CATSDMGRRAFF.

This clonotype occurred many times. The rearrangement joins TRBV5-6 to TRBJ2-5; no clear D gene. Trimming removed 2 bases from V and 5 bases from J, with 10 bases in between. The CDR3 has 13 residues. From germline, CDR1 is SGHDT and CDR2 YYEEEE. CDR3 DNA: TGTGCCAGCAGCTTAGTGGATGAGGAGACCCAGTACTTC. This translates into CASSLVDEETQYF.

In this sample, this clonotype turned up a few times. V gene TRBV7-9 combines with J gene TRBJ2-7, with D perhaps assigned TRBD1 or TRBD2 (6 bases each). V dropped 7 bases and J dropped 5 bases, with 12 bases sitting between them. This CDR3 has 12 amino acids. Germline V gene sequence: CDR1 SEHNR, CDR2 FQNEAQ (reference sequence). DNA of the CDR3: TGTGCCAGCACCCCCGGGGGCCACGAGCAGTACTTC. This encodes CASTPGGHEQYF.

The sample holds a few counts of this clonotype. V usage is TRBV28 and J usage is TRBJ2-1; 14 bases line up with TRBD2. The V and J ends lost 4 bases and 4 bases, in that order; junction bases with no gene match: 6. In germline, CDR1 is MDHEN, CDR2 SYDVKM. The CDR3 consists of 17 residues. The CDR3 here is CASSSNRLAGGYNEQFF. In nucleotides, the CDR3 is TGTGCCAGCAGTTCGAACAGACTAGCGGGAGGGTACAATGAGCAGTTCTTC.

This clonotype was seen many times. The chain is built from TRBV11-3 and TRBJ1-1; D gene ambiguous. This CDR3 spans 15 amino acids. Germline loops: CDR1 SGHNT, CDR2 YENEEA. The V gene lost 3 bases and the J gene lost 1 base, with 12 bases spanning the gap. CDR3 amino acids: CASSLGGSQNTEAFF. The CDR3 coding sequence is TGTGCCAGCAGCTTGGGAGGTTCCCAGAACACTGAAGCTTTCTTT.

V gene TRBV4-2 combines with J gene TRBJ2-1; D remains ambiguous. The CDR3 is 14 residues long. Between the trimmed V and J ends, which lost 0 bases and 9 bases, there was a span of 12 bases. Germline loops: CDR1 LGHNA, CDR2 YNFKEQ. CDR3 bases: TGTGCCAGCAGCCAAGAACCGGAAGCTGGTGAGCAGTTCTTC. This codes for CASSQEPEAGEQFF.

The chain carries TRBV20-1 and TRBJ2-7, with D hard to call. V was trimmed by 1 base and J by 7 bases, leaving 11 bases between them. The CDR3 sequence is 12 residues long. Germline V lookup: CDR1 DFQATT, CDR2 SNEGSKA (reference sequence). CDR3 protein: CSARVRSWEQYF. CDR3 DNA: TGCAGTGCTAGAGTTAGGTCGTGGGAGCAGTACTTC.

The chain is built from TRBV28 and TRBJ2-5; no definite D call. Germline-derived CDR1 and CDR2 are MDHEN and SYDVKM. This CDR3 region has 15 residues. The ends were cut back, 6 bases at V and 4 bases at J, with 18 bases in the middle. The CDR3 DNA is TGTGCCAGCAGCTTAACCCTGGCGAGGATAGAGACCCAGTACTTC. Translated: CASSLTLARIETQYF.

This clonotype was found many times. V usage is TRBV19 and J usage is TRBJ2-3, with 7 positions matching TRBD2. CDR1 LNHDA and CDR2 SQIVND come from the germline V gene (reference sequence). Trimming took 7 bases from V and 0 from J; bases not matched to a gene: 7. The CDR3 loop spans 15 amino acids. DNA of the CDR3: TGTGCCAGTACACGGGCTAGCGGTAGCACAGATACGCAGTATTTT. Translation: CASTRASGSTDTQYF.

This clonotype was found many times. The J gene is TRBJ2-7, the V gene TRBV19; a weak D match, TRBD1 (6 bases). Trimming shortened V by 6 bases and J by 3 bases, and 15 bases separated the two germline ends. The CDR3 sequence is 14 residues long. Germline assignment: CDR1 LNHDA and CDR2 SQIVND (reference sequence). The CDR3 sequence is CASSTWDTRYEQYF. The CDR3 DNA reads as TGTGCCAGTAGCACTTGGGACACTCGCTACGAGCAGTACTTC.

At least ten counts were recorded for this clonotype. The rearrangement joins TRBV7-2 to TRBJ2-7, with TRBD2 identical over 10 bases. This CDR3 region has 17 residues. Unmatched junction bases numbered 11, after V lost 5 bases and J lost 1 base. CDR1 SGHTA and CDR2 FQGNSA come from the germline V gene. CDR3 bases: TGTGCCAGCAGCCAATATGAAATAGCGGGAGGTTCCTACGAGCAGTACTTC. Residues: CASSQYEIAGGSYEQYF.

This clonotype was observed a few times. The chain recombines TRBV5-1 with TRBJ2-3; 10 bases are a match to TRBD2. Germline CDR1 reads SGHRS; CDR2 reads YFSETQ. This CDR3 is built from 16 residues. The V segment lost 4 bases and the J segment 1 base; nucleotides outside the gene matches: 6. This chain's CDR3 is CASSRTSGQGTDTQYF. Written as DNA, the CDR3 is TGCGCCAGCAGCCGGACTAGCGGACAGGGCACAGATACGCAGTATTTT.

The sample holds many counts of this clonotype. J is TRBJ2-5 and V is TRBV18, with D possibly being TRBD2 (5 bases). The germline CDR1 and CDR2 sequences are KGHSH and LQKENI. V was shortened by 4 bases and J by 2 bases, with 8 bases between the two germline ends. The CDR3 is made up of 13 amino acids. The CDR3 protein is CASSQTGQETQYF. Written as DNA, the CDR3 is TGTGCCAGCTCACAGACGGGACAAGAGACCCAGTACTTC.

V is TRBV30 and J is TRBJ1-4; D might be TRBD1 (6 bases). This CDR3 has 17 amino acids. Germline values: CDR1 GTSNPN, CDR2 SVGIG (reference sequence). Trimming cost V 0 bases and J 4 bases, with 18 bases left between them. DNA for the CDR3: TGTGCCTGGAGTGTAGGATCCGGGACACGGATTAATGAAAAACTGTTTTTT. Protein: CAWSVGSGTRINEKLFF.

This clonotype turned up a few times. The chain has TRBV9 and TRBJ1-1; no definite D call. Per the germline V gene, CDR1 is SGDLS and CDR2 is YYNGEE. V was shortened by 0 bases and J by 1 base, with 4 bases between the two germline ends. The CDR3 has 13 amino acids. CDR3 bases: TGTGCCAGCAGCGTAGGGAAGAACACTGAAGCTTTCTTT. Amino acids: CASSVGKNTEAFF.

This clonotype appeared a few times. The rearrangement uses TRBV2 and TRBJ2-2; D may be TRBD2 (5 bases). Trimming pared 8 bases from V and 1 base from J, leaving 11 bases between. This CDR3 is built from 14 residues. From germline, CDR1 is SNHLY and CDR2 FYNNEI. The CDR3 loop is CASSGRRNTGELFF. Here the CDR3 DNA reads TGTGCCAGCTCGGGGAGACGGAACACCGGGGAGCTGTTTTTT.

This sequence joins TRBV20-1 and TRBJ2-6; possible D gene TRBD2, 6 bases. V was pared by 0 bases and J by 1 base, with 7 bases between. There are 15 residues in the CDR3. The V gene's germline CDR1 is DFQATT and CDR2 SNEGSKA (reference sequence). CDR3 sequence reads: CSAREGGSGANVLTF. DNA for the CDR3: TGCAGTGCTAGAGAGGGGGGATCTGGGGCCAACGTCCTGACTTTC.

Ten or more counts support this clonotype. The genes are TRBV6-6 and TRBJ2-6; 7 nucleotides align to TRBD1. Losses at the gene ends were 11 bases for V and 1 base for J; bases not matched to a gene: 5. The CDR3 runs 14 residues. Germline V gives CDR1 MNHNY, CDR2 SVGAGI (reference sequence). This CDR3 reads CAVGGSSGANVLTF. In DNA form, the CDR3 reads TGTGCCGTAGGGGGCTCTTCTGGGGCCAACGTCCTGACTTTC.

The chain employs TRBV29-1 and TRBJ1-4; the D is unclear. Germline loops: CDR1 SQVTM, CDR2 ANQGSEA. V lost 7 bases and J lost 0, with 6 bases in between. This CDR3 is built from 12 residues. The CDR3, as DNA: TGCAGCGGATCTGCAACTAATGAAAAACTGTTTTTT. This encodes CSGSATNEKLFF.

This clonotype was counted a few times. This rearrangement joins TRBV7-3 to TRBJ2-5; no clear D. The germline V and J ends were trimmed by 2 bases and 3 bases, with 7 bases remaining between them. The germline gives CDR1 SGHTA, CDR2 FQGTGA. The CDR3 is 13 amino acids. The CDR3 is CASSLRSEETQYF. The CDR3 DNA reads TGTGCCAGCAGCTTACGTTCCGAAGAGACCCAGTACTTC.